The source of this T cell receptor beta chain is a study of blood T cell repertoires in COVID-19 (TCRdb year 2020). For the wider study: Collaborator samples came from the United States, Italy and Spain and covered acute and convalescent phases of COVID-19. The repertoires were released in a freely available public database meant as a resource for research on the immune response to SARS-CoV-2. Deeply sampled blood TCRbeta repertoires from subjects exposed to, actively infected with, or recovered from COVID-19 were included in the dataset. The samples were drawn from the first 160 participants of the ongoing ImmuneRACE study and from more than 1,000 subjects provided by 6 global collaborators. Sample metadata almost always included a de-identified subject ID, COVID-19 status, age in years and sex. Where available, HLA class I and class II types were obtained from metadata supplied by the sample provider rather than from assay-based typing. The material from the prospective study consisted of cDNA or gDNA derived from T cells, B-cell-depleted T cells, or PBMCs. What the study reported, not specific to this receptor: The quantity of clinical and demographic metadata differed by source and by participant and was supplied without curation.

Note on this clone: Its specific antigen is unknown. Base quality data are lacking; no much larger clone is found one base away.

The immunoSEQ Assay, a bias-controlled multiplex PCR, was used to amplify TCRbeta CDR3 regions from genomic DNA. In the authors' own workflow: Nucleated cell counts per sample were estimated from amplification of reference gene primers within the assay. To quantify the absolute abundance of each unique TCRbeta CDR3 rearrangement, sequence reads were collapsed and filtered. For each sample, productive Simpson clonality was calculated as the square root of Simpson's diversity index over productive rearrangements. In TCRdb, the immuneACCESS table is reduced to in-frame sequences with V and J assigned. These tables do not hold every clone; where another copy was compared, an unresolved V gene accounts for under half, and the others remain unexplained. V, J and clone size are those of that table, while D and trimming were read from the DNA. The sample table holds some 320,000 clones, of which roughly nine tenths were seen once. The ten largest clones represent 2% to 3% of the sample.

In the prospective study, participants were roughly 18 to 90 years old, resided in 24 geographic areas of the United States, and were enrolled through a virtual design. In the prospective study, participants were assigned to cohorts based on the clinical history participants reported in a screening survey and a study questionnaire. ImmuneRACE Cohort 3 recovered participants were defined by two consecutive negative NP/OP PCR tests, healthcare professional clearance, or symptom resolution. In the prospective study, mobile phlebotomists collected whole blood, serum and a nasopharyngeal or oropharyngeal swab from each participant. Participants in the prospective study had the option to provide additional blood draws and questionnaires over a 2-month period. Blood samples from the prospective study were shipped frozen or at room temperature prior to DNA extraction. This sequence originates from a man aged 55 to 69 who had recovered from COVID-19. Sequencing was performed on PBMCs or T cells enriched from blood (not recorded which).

The DNA is as follows: TGTGCCAGCAGCAAAGTTGCTAGCTGGAGCCACAATGAGCAGTTCTTC. This codes for CASSKVASWSHNEQFF. Recombination linked TRBV21-1 to TRBJ2-1; no DNA check was done on the table's D call, TRBD2. TRBV21-1 is deemed a pseudogene. Inclusive of the bounding cysteine and phenylalanine, the CDR3 is 16 residues long. The sequence is cut down to CDR3 DNA, 48 bases in frame from base 1.